The sample holds a few counts of the clone carrying this T cell receptor beta chain. The sample comes from a study of cytomegalovirus exposure and HLA in healthy donors. There are 15 residues in the CDR3. The germline CDR1 and CDR2 sequences are MNHEY and SMNVEV (reference sequence). Trimming took off 3 bases at V and 5 bases at J, with 14 bases between the two ends. The PCR ran on 60 Vbeta and 13 Jbeta primers. Assay used: immunoSEQ multiplex PCR; TCRdb lists only in-frame clones, some missing. The sample holds some 130,000 clones, roughly 70% seen once. The sequenced material came from PBMCs. This TCR was sampled from a man between 25 and 39 years old in good health and CMV-seronegative. The gene calls are TRBV27 and TRBJ2-1; tentatively, D is TRBD2 (6 bases). The CDR3 sequence: CASSFVRDFNNEQFF. For the CDR3, the DNA is TGTGCCAGCAGTTTCGTCCGGGACTTTAACAATGAGCAGTTCTTC.